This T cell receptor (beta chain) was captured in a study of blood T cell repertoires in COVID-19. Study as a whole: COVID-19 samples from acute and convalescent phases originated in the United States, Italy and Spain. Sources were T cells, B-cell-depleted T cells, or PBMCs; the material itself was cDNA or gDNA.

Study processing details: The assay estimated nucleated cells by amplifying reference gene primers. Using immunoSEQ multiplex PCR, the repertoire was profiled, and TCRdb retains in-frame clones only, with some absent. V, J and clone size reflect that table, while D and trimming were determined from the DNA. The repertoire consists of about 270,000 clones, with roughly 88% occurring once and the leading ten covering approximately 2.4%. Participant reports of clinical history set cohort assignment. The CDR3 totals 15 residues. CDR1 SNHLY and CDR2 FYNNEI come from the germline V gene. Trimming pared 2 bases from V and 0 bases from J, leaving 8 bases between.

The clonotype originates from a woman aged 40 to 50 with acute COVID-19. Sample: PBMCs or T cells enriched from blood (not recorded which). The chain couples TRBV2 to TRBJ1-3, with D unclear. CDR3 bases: TGTGCCAGCAGTGAATCGGTATTCTCTGGAAACACCATATATTTT. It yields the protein CASSESVFSGNTIYF.